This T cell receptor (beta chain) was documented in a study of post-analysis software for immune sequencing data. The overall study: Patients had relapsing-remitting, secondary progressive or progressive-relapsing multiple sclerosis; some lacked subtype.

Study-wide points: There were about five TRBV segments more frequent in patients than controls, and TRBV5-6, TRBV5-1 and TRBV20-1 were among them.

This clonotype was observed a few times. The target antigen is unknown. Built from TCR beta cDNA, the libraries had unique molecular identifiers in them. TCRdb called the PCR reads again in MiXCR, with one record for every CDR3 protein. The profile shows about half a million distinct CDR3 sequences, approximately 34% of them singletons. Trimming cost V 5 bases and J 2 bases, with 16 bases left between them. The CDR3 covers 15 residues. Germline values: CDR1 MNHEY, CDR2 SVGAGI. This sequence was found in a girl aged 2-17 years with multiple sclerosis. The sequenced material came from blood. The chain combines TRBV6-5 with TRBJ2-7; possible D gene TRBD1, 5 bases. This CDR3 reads CASSDGAFRTYEQYF. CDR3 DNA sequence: TGTGCCAGCAGTGATGGGGCCTTTCGTACCTACGAGCAGTACTTC.